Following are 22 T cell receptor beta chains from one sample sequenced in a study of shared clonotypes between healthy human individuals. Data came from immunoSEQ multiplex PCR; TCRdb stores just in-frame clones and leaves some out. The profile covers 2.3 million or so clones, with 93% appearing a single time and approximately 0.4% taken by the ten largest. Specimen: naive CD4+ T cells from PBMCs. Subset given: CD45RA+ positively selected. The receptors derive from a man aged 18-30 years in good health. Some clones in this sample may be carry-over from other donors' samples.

In nucleotides, the CDR3 is TGTGCCAGCAGTTTAGTGCGCCCGAATCAGCCCCAGCATTTT. This codes for CASSLVRPNQPQHF. This chain uses TRBV28 with TRBJ1-5; no firm D call. The CDR3 extends over 14 amino acids. The germline V gene encodes CDR1 MDHEN and CDR2 SYDVKM. V shed 2 bases and J shed 4 bases, with 9 bases lying between them.

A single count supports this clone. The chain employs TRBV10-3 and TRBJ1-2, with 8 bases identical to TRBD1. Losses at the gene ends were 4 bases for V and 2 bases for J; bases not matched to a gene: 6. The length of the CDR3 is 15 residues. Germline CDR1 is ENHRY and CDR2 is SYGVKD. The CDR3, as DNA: TGTGCCATCAGTGGAGGACAGGGAAGGAACTATGGCTACACCTTC. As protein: CAISGGQGRNYGYTF.

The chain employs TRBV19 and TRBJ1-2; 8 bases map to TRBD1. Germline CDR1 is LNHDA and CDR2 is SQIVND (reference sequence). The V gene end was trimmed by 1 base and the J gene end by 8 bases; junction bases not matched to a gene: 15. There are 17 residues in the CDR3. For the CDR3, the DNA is TGTGCCAGTAGTATAGGGGACAGGCCGCCTCCTATGGGAGGCTACACCTTC. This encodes CASSIGDRPPPMGGYTF.

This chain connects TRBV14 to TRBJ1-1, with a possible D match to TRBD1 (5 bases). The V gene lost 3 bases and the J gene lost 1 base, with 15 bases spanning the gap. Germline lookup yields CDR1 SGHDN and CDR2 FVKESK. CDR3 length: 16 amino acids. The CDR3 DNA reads TGTGCCAGCAGCCACCCCCTGGGGCGGTCGAACACTGAAGCTTTCTTT. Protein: CASSHPLGRSNTEAFF.

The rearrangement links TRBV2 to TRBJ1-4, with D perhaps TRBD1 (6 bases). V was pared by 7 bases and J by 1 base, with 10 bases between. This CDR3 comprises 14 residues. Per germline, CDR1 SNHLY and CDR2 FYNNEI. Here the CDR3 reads CASILRGTNEKLFF. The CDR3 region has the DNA TGTGCCAGCATCCTCAGGGGAACTAATGAAAAACTGTTTTTT.

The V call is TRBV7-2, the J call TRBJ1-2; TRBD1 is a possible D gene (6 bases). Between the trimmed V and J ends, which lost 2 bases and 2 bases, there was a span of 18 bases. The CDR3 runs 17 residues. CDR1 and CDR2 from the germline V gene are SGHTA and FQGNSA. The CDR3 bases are TGTGCCAGCAGCTTATTCAGGTCGGGGGCCGGGAACTATGGCTACACCTTC. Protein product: CASSLFRSGAGNYGYTF.

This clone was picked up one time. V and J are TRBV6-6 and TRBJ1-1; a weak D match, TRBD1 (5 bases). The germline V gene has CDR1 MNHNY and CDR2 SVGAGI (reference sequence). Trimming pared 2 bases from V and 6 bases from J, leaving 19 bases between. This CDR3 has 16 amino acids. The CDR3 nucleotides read TGTGCCAGCAGTTACCCCGCCAGGGTAGGCACCGCTGAAGCTTTCTTT. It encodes CASSYPARVGTAEAFF.

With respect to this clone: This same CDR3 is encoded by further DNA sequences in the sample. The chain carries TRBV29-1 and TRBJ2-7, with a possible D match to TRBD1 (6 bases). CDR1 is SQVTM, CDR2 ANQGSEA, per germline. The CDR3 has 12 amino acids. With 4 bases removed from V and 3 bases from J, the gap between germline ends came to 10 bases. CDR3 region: CSVVGQSYEQYF. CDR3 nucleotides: TGCAGCGTTGTTGGACAGAGCTACGAGCAGTACTTC.

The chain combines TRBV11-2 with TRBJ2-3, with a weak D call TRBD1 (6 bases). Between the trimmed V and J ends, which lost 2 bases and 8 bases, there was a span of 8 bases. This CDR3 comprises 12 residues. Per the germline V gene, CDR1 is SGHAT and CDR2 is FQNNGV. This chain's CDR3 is CASSLQGSTQYF. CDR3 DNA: TGTGCCAGCAGCTTACAGGGGAGTACGCAGTATTTT.

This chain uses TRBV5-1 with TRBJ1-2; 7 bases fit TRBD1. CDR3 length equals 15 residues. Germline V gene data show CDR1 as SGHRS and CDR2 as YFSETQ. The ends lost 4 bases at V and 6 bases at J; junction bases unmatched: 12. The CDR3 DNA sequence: TGCGCCAGCAGCCCGCCTGGGACAGATCATGATGGCTACACCTTC. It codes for CASSPPGTDHDGYTF.

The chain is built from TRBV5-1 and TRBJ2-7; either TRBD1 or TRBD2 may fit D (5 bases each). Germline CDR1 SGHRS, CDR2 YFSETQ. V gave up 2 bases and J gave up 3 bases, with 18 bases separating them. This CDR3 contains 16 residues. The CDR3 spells CASSFTRSGDLYEQYF. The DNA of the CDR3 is TGCGCCAGCAGCTTCACAAGGTCCGGGGACCTCTACGAGCAGTACTTC.

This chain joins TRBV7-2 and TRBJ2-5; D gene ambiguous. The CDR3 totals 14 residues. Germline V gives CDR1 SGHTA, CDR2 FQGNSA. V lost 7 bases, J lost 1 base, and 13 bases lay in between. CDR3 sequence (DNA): TGTGCCAGCAACCAATTCGGCAGCCAAGAGACCCAGTACTTC. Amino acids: CASNQFGSQETQYF.

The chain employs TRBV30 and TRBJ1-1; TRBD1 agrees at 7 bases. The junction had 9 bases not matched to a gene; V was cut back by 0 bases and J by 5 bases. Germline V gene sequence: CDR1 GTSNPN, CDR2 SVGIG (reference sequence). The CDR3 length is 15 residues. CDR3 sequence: CAWSVPGRGRTEAFF. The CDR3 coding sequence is TGTGCCTGGAGTGTACCCGGAAGGGGGCGTACTGAAGCTTTCTTT.

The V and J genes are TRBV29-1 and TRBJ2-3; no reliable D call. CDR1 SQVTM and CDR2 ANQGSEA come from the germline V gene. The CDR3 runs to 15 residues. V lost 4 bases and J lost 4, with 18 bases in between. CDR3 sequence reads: CSVGLGDIGPDTQYF. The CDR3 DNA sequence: TGCAGCGTTGGTCTTGGGGATATAGGTCCAGATACGCAGTATTTT.

CDR3 DNA: TGTGCCAGCAGCCGGGGACAGGGGGAAGAGCAGTACTTC. Its translation: CASSRGQGEEQYF. The gene calls are TRBV7-3 and TRBJ2-7, with TRBD1 identical over 11 bases. V lost 5 bases to trimming and J lost 7 bases; unmatched junction nucleotides: 4. The CDR3 is 13 residues long. CDR1 and CDR2 (germline): SGHTA, FQGTGA.

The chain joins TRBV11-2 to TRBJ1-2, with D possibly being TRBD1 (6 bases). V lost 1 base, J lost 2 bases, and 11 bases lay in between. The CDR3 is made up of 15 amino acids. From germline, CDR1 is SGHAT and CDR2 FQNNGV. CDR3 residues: CASSLGSGVNYGYTF. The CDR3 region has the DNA TGTGCCAGCAGCTTAGGGTCAGGGGTAAACTATGGCTACACCTTC.

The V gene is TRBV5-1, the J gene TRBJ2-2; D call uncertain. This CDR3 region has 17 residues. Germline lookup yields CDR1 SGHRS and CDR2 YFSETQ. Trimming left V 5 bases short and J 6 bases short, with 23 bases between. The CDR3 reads CASSLDPDTKVAGELFF. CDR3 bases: TGCGCCAGCAGTTTAGACCCAGATACAAAGGTGGCCGGGGAGCTGTTTTTT.

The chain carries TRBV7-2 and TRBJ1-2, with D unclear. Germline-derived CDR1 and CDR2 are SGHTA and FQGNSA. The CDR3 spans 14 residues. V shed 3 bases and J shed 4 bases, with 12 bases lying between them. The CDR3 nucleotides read TGTGCCAGCAGCTTTGAAGCAGGACTCTATGGCTACACCTTC. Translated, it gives CASSFEAGLYGYTF.

CDR3 sequence (DNA): TGTGCCAGCAGCCCAGCCGGGAGCGCCGGAGCTGAGCAGTTCTTC. As protein: CASSPAGSAGAEQFF. The chain combines TRBV11-2 with TRBJ2-1, with D perhaps matching TRBD2 (6 bases). The CDR3 contains 15 residues. Germline V CDR1 and CDR2: SGHAT, FQNNGV. V lost 5 bases to trimming and J lost 9 bases, with 20 bases between them.

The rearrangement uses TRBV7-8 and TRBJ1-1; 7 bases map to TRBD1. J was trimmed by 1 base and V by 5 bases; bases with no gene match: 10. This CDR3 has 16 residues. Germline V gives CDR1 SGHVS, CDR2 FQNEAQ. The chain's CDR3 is CASSPTGRVANTEAFF. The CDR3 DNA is TGTGCCAGCAGCCCGACAGGGAGGGTGGCGAACACTGAAGCTTTCTTT.

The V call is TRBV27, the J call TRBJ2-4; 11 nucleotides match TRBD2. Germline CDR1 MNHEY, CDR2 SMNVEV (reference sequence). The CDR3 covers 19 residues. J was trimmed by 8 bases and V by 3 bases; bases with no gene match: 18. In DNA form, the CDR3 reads TGTGCCAGCAGTTTGAGGTCCGGAACTAGCGGGGGCTCCGGGGACATTCAGTACTTC. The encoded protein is CASSLRSGTSGGSGDIQYF.

The CDR3 bases are TGCGCCAGCAGCTTGGGGCGGGGGATGCAAGAGACCCAGTACTTC. Protein product: CASSLGRGMQETQYF. The rearrangement joins TRBV5-1 to TRBJ2-5; 7 nucleotides match TRBD2. CDR3 length: 15 residues. Losses at the gene ends were 0 bases for V and 2 bases for J; bases not matched to a gene: 4. The V gene's germline CDR1 is SGHRS and CDR2 YFSETQ.